The entry below gives a single T cell receptor (beta chain) sequence along with its context. Its antigen is undetermined. Germline V lookup: CDR1 MGHRA, CDR2 YSYEKL. The CDR3 totals 13 residues. Trimming removed 4 bases from V and 6 bases from J, with 11 bases in between. One entry per CDR3 protein results from TCRdb running MiXCR on the 5' RACE reads. The sample records about 130,000 distinct CDR3 sequences, roughly 9% being singletons. The sample is drawn from a study of T cells after yellow fever vaccination. General study points: Of the clonotypes, a small share occurred in both CD4 and CD8 compartments. A weaker secondary response peaked on day 5, the primary on day 15.

Sequencing was performed on CD8+ T cells sorted from PBMCs, taken on the day of the yellow fever booster vaccination. The gene calls are TRBV4-1 and TRBJ2-3, with a tentative D call TRBD2 (5 bases). This sequence originates from a man between 18 and 29 years old who received the YFV17D yellow fever vaccine. The CDR3 DNA follows: TGCGCCAGCAGCCTTCCCCGAGGGGATACGCAGTATTTT. It codes for CASSLPRGDTQYF.